This T cell receptor beta chain came from a study of blood T cell repertoires in COVID-19. As for the study in general: Donors in the United States, Italy and Spain gave samples during acute or convalescent COVID-19. T cells, B-cell-depleted T cells, or PBMCs provided the cDNA or gDNA that served as material.

This clone was counted only a few times. Germline lookup yields CDR1 SNHLY and CDR2 FYNNEI. The CDR3 extends over 17 amino acids. Between the trimmed V and J ends, which lost 2 bases and 0 bases, there was a span of 11 bases. In the original analysis: Reference gene primers were amplified, and this amplification served to estimate nucleated cell counts. The method was immunoSEQ multiplex PCR; TCRdb's version includes in-frame clones alone and lacks a portion of them. V and J calls plus clone size are reproduced from that table; the DNA served to infer D and trimming. The data show approximately 130,000 clones, with about 80% seen just once and approximately 25% held by the top ten.

The TCR sequence derives from a human donor in a cohort sampled during active COVID-19. The V gene is TRBV2, the J gene TRBJ2-6; D is uncertain. The sample taken for sequencing was peripheral blood. The CDR3 coding sequence is TGTGCCAGCAGTGAATCGGAGATCCTCTCTGGGGCCAACGTCCTGACTTTC. Translating it yields CASSESEILSGANVLTF.